This T cell receptor beta chain is from a study of post-analysis software for immune sequencing data. The study's findings and limits: Strong co-clustering by F measure linked samples that shared a preparation batch. When patients were compared with controls, about five TRBV segments were more frequent, TRBV5-6, TRBV5-1 and TRBV20-1 among them. Controls significantly exceeded multiple sclerosis patients in normalized Chao1 diversity.

This clonotype occurred a few times. Its antigen is as yet unknown. cDNA libraries of TCR beta carried unique molecular identifiers. TCRdb re-called the PCR reads with MiXCR, one entry per CDR3 protein. The repertoire holds roughly 600,000 distinct CDR3 sequences, with roughly two fifths as singletons. The CDR3 consists of 14 residues. In germline, CDR1 is SGHTA, CDR2 FQGTGA. With 1 base clipped from V and 8 bases from J, the junction kept 4 bases outside the gene matches. This TCR came from a girl under 18 with multiple sclerosis. Sequenced material: blood. The chain combines TRBV7-3 with TRBJ2-4, with 8 bases lining up with TRBD2. The CDR3 sequence: CASSLSGGIDIQYF. The CDR3 nucleotides are TGTGCCAGCAGCTTAAGCGGGGGGATAGACATTCAGTACTTC. Complete variable domain (other parts from reference TRBV7-3 and TRBJ2-4): GAGVSQTPSNKVTEKGKYVELRCDPISGHTALYWYRQSLGQGPEFLIYFQGTGAADDSGLPNDRFFAVRPEGSVSTLKIQRTERGDSAVYLCASSLSGGIDIQYFGAGTRLSVL.